The present entry profiles one T cell receptor (beta chain) with its context. Its antigen is unknown. The data stem from a study of cytomegalovirus exposure and HLA in healthy donors. Study findings and constraints: It was in a later analysis that TCR association rates were seen to vary by HLA locus, highest for DRB1 and lowest for HLA-C.

V was shortened by 5 bases and J by 9 bases, with 11 bases between the two germline ends. The CDR3 is 13 residues long. Germline-derived CDR1 and CDR2 are SNHLY and FYNNEI. Researchers ran the PCR with 60 Vbeta and 13 Jbeta primers. As handled by the study authors: A follow-up analysis tallied about 80 million unique TCR beta chains, roughly 11 million shared. Sequencing used immunoSEQ multiplex PCR; TCRdb keeps in-frame clones, though not all of them. V, J and clone size derive from that table, while D and trimming were established from the DNA sequence. Of about 160,000 clones in the sample, approximately 78% were seen once.

This TCR was sampled from a woman in her 30s in good health and CMV-seropositive. Material: PBMCs. The V call is TRBV2, the J call TRBJ1-6; D unresolved. CDR3 bases: TGTGCCAGCAGTTTCGGTGTGGTTTCACCCCTCCACTTT. Translating gives CASSFGVVSPLHF. Looking up the rest from reference TRBV2 and TRBJ1-6 gives the full variable domain: EPEVTQTPSHQVTQMGQEVILRCVPISNHLYFYWYRQILGQKVEFLVSFYNNEISEKSEIFDDQFSVERPDGSNFTLKIRSTKLEDSAMYFCASSFGVVSPLHFGNGTRLTVT.